This T cell receptor (beta chain) is from a study of T-cell memory formation after mild COVID-19. The overall study: Clustering of TCRs was largely donor specific.

Broader study findings: Researchers report contracting CD4+ clones mostly in CM and EM, with CD8+ clones in EMRA. Pre-infection memory held some responding clones, suggesting pre-existing cross-reactive T cells responded. Clones shrinking from day 15 to 85 showed even CD4/CD8 mixes; later expanders tilted CD4+.

This clonotype was seen a few times. The antigen is not known. Via MiXCR, TCRdb re-called the 5' RACE reads, giving one row per CDR3 protein. The data show some 130,000 distinct CDR3 sequences, about 16% seen once. CDR3 size: 16 residues. V trimming: 3 bases; J trimming: 7 bases; junction bases outside the gene matches: 10. The germline V gene encodes CDR1 LGHNA and CDR2 YNFKEQ. This receptor was identified in an adult woman who had mild COVID-19 (a few samples of this study predate the infection). Cell type and time point are not known. This chain joins TRBV4-2 and TRBJ2-7; 12 positions agree with TRBD1. Sequencing input: PBMCs or a T cell subset sorted from them (not recorded which). The CDR3 nucleotides read TGTGCCAGCAGCCAGATACCGGGACAGGGGGCAGGGGAGCAGTACTTC. Translating gives CASSQIPGQGAGEQYF.